The 4 T cell receptor beta chains in this list originate from one sample, sequenced in a study of OX40 agonist ivuxolimab in advanced cancers. Sequenced by immunoSEQ multiplex PCR; TCRdb stores in-frame clones only, minus some. The table includes about 97,000 clones, 86% detected once. The sample in question was CD4+ or CD8+ T cells sorted from blood, obtained in a trial of the OX40 agonist ivuxolimab. These receptors all stem from an adult with an advanced solid tumor such as melanoma, head and neck, liver or kidney cancer.

A note on this clone: At one end, the junction sequence differs from germline, possibly due to a read error. V usage is TRBV15 and J usage is TRBJ1-1, with TRBD1 matching 10 bases. This CDR3 region has 15 residues. Germline V gene sequence: CDR1 LNHNV, CDR2 YYDKDF (reference sequence). For the CDR3, the DNA is TGTGCCGCCAGCGCCCGGACAGGGGGGAACACTGAAGCTTTCTTT. Translation: CAASARTGGNTEAFF. Full variable domain (outside the CDR3, taken from reference TRBV15 and TRBJ1-1): DAMVIQNPRYQVTQFGKPVTLSCSQTLNHNVMYWYQQKSSQAPKLLFHYYDKDFNNEADTPDNFQSRRPNTSFCFLDIRSPGLGDTAMYLCAASARTGGNTEAFFGQGTRLTVV.

CDR3: CASSSGRGQGAEAGANVLTF. Here the CDR3 DNA reads TGTGCCAGCAGCTCAGGTCGCGGGCAGGGGGCTGAAGCTGGGGCCAACGTCCTGACTTTC. V usage is TRBV7-3 and J usage is TRBJ2-6; 8 bases align to TRBD1. The ends lost 4 bases at V and 2 bases at J; junction bases unmatched: 16. The CDR3 covers 20 residues. CDR1 is SGHTA, CDR2 FQGTGA, per germline.

The genes are TRBV30 and TRBJ1-1; possibly TRBD1 for D (6 bases). The CDR3 is 13 amino acids. Trimming took 5 bases from V and 3 from J, leaving 13 bases between them. Germline V lookup: CDR1 GTSNPN, CDR2 SVGIG (reference sequence). The CDR3 here is CAWLEAGDTEAFF. The CDR3, as DNA: TGTGCCTGGTTAGAGGCAGGGGACACTGAAGCTTTCTTT.

The CDR3 DNA sequence: TGTGCCAGCAGCGTAGATAACAGTCTCACCGGGGAGCTGTTTTTT. It yields the protein CASSVDNSLTGELFF. This sequence joins TRBV9 and TRBJ2-2, with no clear D. The germline V gene encodes CDR1 SGDLS and CDR2 YYNGEE. V gave up 0 bases and J gave up 4 bases, with 10 bases separating them. The CDR3 totals 15 residues.